This T cell receptor (beta chain) came from a study of T cells after yellow fever vaccination. CDR3 length: 13 amino acids. V was trimmed by 4 bases and J by 1 base, leaving 9 bases between them. Germline V gene data show CDR1 as SGHRS and CDR2 as YFSETQ. This clonotype was seen at least ten times. A process of 5'RACE template switching, which added a universal primer site and UMIs, was used to make TCR cDNA. In TCRdb, the 5' RACE reads were re-called with MiXCR into one record per CDR3 protein. This table has hundreds of thousands of distinct CDR3 sequences, around 6.4% appearing once. V and J are TRBV5-1 and TRBJ2-7; D possibly matches TRBD1 or TRBD2 (5 bases each). Sequencing was performed on PBMCs, taken 5 days after the yellow fever booster vaccination. This clonotype originated in a young man who received the YFV17D yellow fever vaccine. The CDR3 protein is CASSRWGSYEQYF. CDR3 coding DNA: TGCGCCAGCAGCCGGTGGGGGTCCTACGAGCAGTACTTC.